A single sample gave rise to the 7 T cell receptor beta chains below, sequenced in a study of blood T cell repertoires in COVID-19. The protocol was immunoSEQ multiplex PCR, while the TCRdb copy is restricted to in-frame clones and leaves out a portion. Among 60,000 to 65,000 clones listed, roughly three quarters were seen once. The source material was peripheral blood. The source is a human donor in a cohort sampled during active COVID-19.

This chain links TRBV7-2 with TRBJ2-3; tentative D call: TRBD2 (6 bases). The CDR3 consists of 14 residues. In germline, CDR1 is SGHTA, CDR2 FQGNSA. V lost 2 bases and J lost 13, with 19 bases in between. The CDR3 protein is CASSLRDSSQEKYF. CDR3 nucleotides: TGTGCCAGCAGCTTAAGGGACTCCTCACAAGAGAAGTATTTT.

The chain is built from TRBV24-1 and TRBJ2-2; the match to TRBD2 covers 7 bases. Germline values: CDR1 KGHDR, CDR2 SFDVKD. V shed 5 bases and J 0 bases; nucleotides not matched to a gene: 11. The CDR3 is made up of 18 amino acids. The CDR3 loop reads CATSGTSGGESNTGELFF. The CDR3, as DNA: TGTGCCACCAGTGGAACTTCTGGGGGGGAGTCGAACACCGGGGAGCTGTTTTTT.

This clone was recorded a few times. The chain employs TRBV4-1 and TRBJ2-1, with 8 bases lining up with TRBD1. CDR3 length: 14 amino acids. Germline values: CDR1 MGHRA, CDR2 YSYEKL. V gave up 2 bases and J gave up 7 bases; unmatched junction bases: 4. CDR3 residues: CASSQQGARNEQFF. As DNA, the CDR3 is TGCGCCAGCAGCCAACAGGGGGCAAGGAATGAGCAGTTCTTC.

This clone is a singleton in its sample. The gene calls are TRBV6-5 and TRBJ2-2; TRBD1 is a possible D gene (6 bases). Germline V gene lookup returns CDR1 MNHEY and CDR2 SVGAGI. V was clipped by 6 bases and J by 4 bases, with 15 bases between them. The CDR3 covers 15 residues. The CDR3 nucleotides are TGTGCCAGCAGGAGGGACATAGAGGGCACCGGGGAGCTGTTTTTT. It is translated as CASRRDIEGTGELFF.

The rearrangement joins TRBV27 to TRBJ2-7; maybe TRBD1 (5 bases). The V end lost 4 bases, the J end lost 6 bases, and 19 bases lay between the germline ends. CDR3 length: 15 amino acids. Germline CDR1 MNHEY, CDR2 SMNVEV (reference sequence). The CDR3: CASSSPLAGQREQYF. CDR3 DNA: TGTGCCAGCAGTTCCCCGCTGGCAGGGCAGCGCGAGCAGTACTTC.

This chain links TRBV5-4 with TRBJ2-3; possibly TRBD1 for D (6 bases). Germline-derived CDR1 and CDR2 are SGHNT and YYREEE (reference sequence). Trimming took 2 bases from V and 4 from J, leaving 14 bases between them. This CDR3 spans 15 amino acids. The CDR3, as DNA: TGTGCCAGCAGCTTTGCCAGGGGATGGTCAGATACGCAGTATTTT. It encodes CASSFARGWSDTQYF.

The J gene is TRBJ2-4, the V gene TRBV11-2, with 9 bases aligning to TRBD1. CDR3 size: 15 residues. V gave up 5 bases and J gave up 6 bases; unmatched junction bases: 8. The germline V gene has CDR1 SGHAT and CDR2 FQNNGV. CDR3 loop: CASSPQDRGGNIQYF. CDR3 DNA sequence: TGTGCCAGCAGCCCCCAGGACAGGGGAGGAAACATTCAGTACTTC.